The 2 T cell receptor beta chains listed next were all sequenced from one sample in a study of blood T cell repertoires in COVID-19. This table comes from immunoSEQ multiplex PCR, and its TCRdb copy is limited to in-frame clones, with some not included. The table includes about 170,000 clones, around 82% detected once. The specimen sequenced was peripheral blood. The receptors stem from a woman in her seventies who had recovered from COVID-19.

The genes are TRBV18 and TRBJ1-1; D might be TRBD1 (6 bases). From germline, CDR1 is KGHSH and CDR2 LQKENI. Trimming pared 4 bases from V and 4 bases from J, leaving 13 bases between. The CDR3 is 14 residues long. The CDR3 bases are TGTGCCAGCTCACTACAAGACAGGTCCACTGAAGCTTTCTTT. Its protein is CASSLQDRSTEAFF.

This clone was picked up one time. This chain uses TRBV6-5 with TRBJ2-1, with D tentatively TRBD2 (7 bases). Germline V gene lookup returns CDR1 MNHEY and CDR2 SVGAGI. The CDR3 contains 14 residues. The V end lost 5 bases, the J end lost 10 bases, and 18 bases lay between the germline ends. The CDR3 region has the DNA TGTGCCAGCAGTCAAACCACGGGGGGCCAAGAGCAGTTCTTC. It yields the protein CASSQTTGGQEQFF.